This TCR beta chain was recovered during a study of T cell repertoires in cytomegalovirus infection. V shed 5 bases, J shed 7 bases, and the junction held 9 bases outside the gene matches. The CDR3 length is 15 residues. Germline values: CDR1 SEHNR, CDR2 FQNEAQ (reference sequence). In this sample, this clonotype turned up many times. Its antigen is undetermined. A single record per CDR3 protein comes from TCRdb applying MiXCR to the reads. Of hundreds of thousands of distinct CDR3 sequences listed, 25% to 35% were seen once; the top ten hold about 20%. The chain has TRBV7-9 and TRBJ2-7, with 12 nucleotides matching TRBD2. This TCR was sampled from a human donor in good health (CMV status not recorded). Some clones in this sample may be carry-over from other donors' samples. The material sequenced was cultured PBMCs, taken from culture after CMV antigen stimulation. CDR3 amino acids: CASSPRLAGVREQYF. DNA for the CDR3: TGTGCCAGCAGCCCTCGACTAGCGGGAGTGAGGGAGCAGTACTTC.